This TCR beta chain stems from a study of cytomegalovirus exposure and HLA in healthy donors. The overall study: Earlier findings included about 120 million unique TCR beta sequences obtained from roughly 200 million T cells. Study-wide results and caveats: TCR beta V segments were, for the most part, productive about 87% or about 30% of the time in an earlier analysis. One cluster of highly shared sequence variants probably arose as a sequencing artifact.

PCR was performed using 60 Vbeta and 13 Jbeta primers. The repertoire was sequenced with immunoSEQ multiplex PCR; TCRdb's copy has only in-frame clones and lacks some. This table has about 130,000 clones, 70% to 80% appearing once. On this clone: Its target is unknown.

The sequence was collected from a woman in her sixties or seventies in good health and CMV-seropositive. The sequencing sample was made of PBMCs.

The CDR3 reads CASSLTGSGGMDTQYF. CDR3 bases: TGTGCCAGCAGCTTAACAGGGTCAGGGGGCATGGATACGCAGTATTTT. The rearrangement joins TRBV7-3 to TRBJ2-3, with 8 positions matching TRBD1. The CDR3 is made up of 16 amino acids. Per germline, CDR1 SGHTA and CDR2 FQGTGA. The V gene end was trimmed by 0 bases and the J gene end by 6 bases; junction bases not matched to a gene: 8.